Following are 22 T cell receptor beta chains from one sample sequenced in a study of identical twins. TCRdb independently ran MiXCR on the 5' RACE reads; one entry per CDR3 protein. Of about 530,000 distinct CDR3 sequences in the sample, about a fifth were seen once. These same data were also listed under a study on yellow fever vaccine responses in identical twins.

The material sequenced was CD4+ T cells sorted from blood. The receptors originated from a woman between 18 and 30 years old in good health.

This clonotype was picked up many times. This CDR3 is CASSLGTDYNEKLFF. For the CDR3, the DNA is TGTGCCAGCAGCTTAGGGACGGATTATAATGAAAAACTGTTTTTT. The rearrangement links TRBV7-2 to TRBJ1-4; no firm D call. The CDR3 contains 15 residues. In germline, CDR1 is SGHTA, CDR2 FQGNSA. Deletions cut 1 base from V and 4 bases from J, with 10 bases between.

This clonotype has more than one count but fewer than ten. J is TRBJ2-2 and V is TRBV9, with TRBD2 matching 12 bases. Per germline, CDR1 SGDLS and CDR2 YYNGEE. With V trimmed by 0 bases and J by 7 bases, 4 bases remained unmatched. The CDR3 spans 16 residues. The CDR3 here is CASSVGTSGIGGELFF. The CDR3 nucleotides read TGTGCCAGCAGCGTAGGGACTAGCGGGATAGGCGGGGAGCTGTTTTTT. Full variable domain (remainder filled in from reference TRBV9 and TRBJ2-2): DSGVTQTPKHLITATGQRVTLRCSPRSGDLSVYWYQQSLDQGLQFLIQYYNGEERAKGNILERFSAQQFPDLHSELNLSSLELGDSALYFCASSVGTSGIGGELFFGEGSRLTVL.

This chain joins TRBV7-8 and TRBJ2-7; D perhaps matches TRBD1 (6 bases). V lost 5 bases and J 3 bases, leaving 11 bases between the germline ends. In germline, CDR1 is SGHVS, CDR2 FQNEAQ. The CDR3 length is 13 residues. CDR3 nucleotide sequence: TGTGCCAGCAGCCGGGACACCTTCTACGAGCAGTACGTC. This codes for CASSRDTFYEQYV.

The chain is built from TRBV11-2 and TRBJ1-1; no clear D. Germline V gives CDR1 SGHAT, CDR2 FQNNGV. Between the trimmed V and J ends, which lost 5 bases and 8 bases, there was a span of 21 bases. The CDR3 has 15 residues. The CDR3 spells CASSNPQSIVFEAFF. The CDR3, as DNA: TGTGCCAGCAGCAACCCCCAGAGTATTGTATTCGAAGCTTTCTTT. Combining the CDR3 with reference TRBV11-2 and TRBJ1-1 gives the whole variable domain EAGVAQSPRYKIIEKRQSVAFWCNPISGHATLYWYQQILGQGPKLLIQFQNNGVVDDSQLPKDRFSAERLKGVDSTLKIQPAKLEDSAVYLCASSNPQSIVFEAFFGQGTRLTVV.

The rearrangement links TRBV5-5 to TRBJ1-4; TRBD1 matches 7 bases. The CDR3 consists of 18 residues. The germline V gene has CDR1 SGHKS and CDR2 YYEKEE (reference sequence). The ends lost 2 bases at V and 8 bases at J; junction bases unmatched: 18. CDR3 bases: TGTGCCAGCAGCTTTAGTCCCGACAGGGTCGGGGTAGACGAAAAACTGTTTTTT. Amino acid sequence: CASSFSPDRVGVDEKLFF.

The chain uses TRBV29-1 and TRBJ2-1; no clear D. There are 11 residues in the CDR3. Trimming stripped 6 bases from V and 9 bases from J, with 12 bases between. Germline V lookup: CDR1 SQVTM, CDR2 ANQGSEA. The CDR3 spells CSVLKYPEQFF. In DNA, the CDR3 is TGCAGCGTCCTGAAGTACCCTGAGCAGTTCTTC.

Ten or more counts support this clonotype. The V call is TRBV7-9, the J call TRBJ2-3; no firm D call. Germline V lookup: CDR1 SEHNR, CDR2 FQNEAQ (reference sequence). Between the trimmed V and J ends, which lost 4 bases and 2 bases, there was a span of 4 bases. CDR3 size: 12 residues. CDR3: CASSYNTDTQYF. The CDR3 DNA is TGTGCCAGCAGCTACAACACAGATACGCAGTATTTT.

This clonotype was found a few times. The V gene is TRBV11-2, the J gene TRBJ2-7, with D unresolved. Trimming removed 5 bases from V and 9 bases from J, with 17 bases in between. CDR3 size: 13 residues. CDR1 and CDR2 from the germline V gene are SGHAT and FQNNGV. DNA of the CDR3: TGTGCCAGCAGCCCCCTTAGTTGGCTCGGGCAGTACGTC. It codes for CASSPLSWLGQYV.

V usage is TRBV5-6 and J usage is TRBJ1-1, with D unclear. The V end lost 1 base, the J end lost 10 bases, and 14 bases lay between the germline ends. The CDR3 is 13 residues long. Germline assignment: CDR1 SGHDT and CDR2 YYEEEE. The CDR3 coding sequence is TGTGCCAGCAGCTTGCGTGGAGGGCGAGGAGCTTTCTTT. As protein: CASSLRGGRGAFF.

The chain combines TRBV20-1 with TRBJ2-3, with TRBD2 matching over 9 bases. The CDR3 totals 15 residues. With 6 bases clipped from V and 3 bases from J, the junction kept 10 bases outside the gene matches. The germline CDR1 and CDR2 sequences are DFQATT and SNEGSKA (reference sequence). The CDR3 DNA is TGCAGTGCCGGTTTGGGGACTAGCATAACAGATACGCAGTATTTT. Amino acids: CSAGLGTSITDTQYF.

This clonotype was seen a few times. The genes are TRBV7-2 and TRBJ2-3; 9 bases align to TRBD2. Germline V gene data show CDR1 as SGHTA and CDR2 as FQGNSA. The CDR3 totals 16 residues. Germline trimming cut 2 bases from V and 7 bases from J; bases unmatched to any gene: 10. CDR3 region: CASSLSIAGDSHTQYF. For the CDR3, the DNA is TGTGCCAGCAGCTTAAGTATAGCGGGAGACTCACATACGCAGTATTTT.

Concerning this clonotype: A junction boundary mismatches the germline segment, possibly from a read error. This chain uses TRBV4-1 with TRBJ2-3; D not certain. The CDR3 contains 14 residues. CDR1 and CDR2 (germline): MGHRA, YSYEKL. CDR3 protein: CASSQDLNADTRYF. CDR3 nucleotides: TGCGCCAGCAGCCAAGATCTGAATGCAGATACGCGGTATTTT.

The chain carries TRBV20-1 and TRBJ1-1; D unresolved. The germline V and J ends were trimmed by 2 bases and 2 bases, with 12 bases remaining between them. Germline CDR1 is DFQATT and CDR2 is SNEGSKA (reference sequence). This CDR3 has 14 residues. The CDR3 here is CSARRLGENTEAFF. In DNA form, the CDR3 reads TGCAGTGCTAGACGTTTAGGTGAAAACACTGAAGCTTTCTTT.

In its sample, this clonotype was seen a few times. This chain connects TRBV15 to TRBJ1-1; D possibly corresponds to TRBD1 (5 bases). In germline, CDR1 is LNHNV, CDR2 YYDKDF (reference sequence). The CDR3 covers 14 residues. V lost 5 bases and J lost 3, with 13 bases in between. CDR3: CATSPRVSDTEAFF. The DNA of the CDR3 is TGTGCCACCAGCCCCAGGGTATCTGACACTGAAGCTTTCTTT.

This clonotype was counted at least ten times. V usage is TRBV20-1 and J usage is TRBJ1-2, with a possible D match to TRBD1 (5 bases). Germline loops: CDR1 DFQATT, CDR2 SNEGSKA (reference sequence). V was pared by 3 bases and J by 7 bases, with 15 bases between. This CDR3 is 13 amino acids long. The CDR3 here is CSARDTGIGGYTF. CDR3 sequence (DNA): TGCAGTGCTAGGGACACGGGGATAGGTGGCTACACCTTC.

In this sample, this clonotype turned up a few times. The chain links TRBV12-3 or TRBV12-4 to TRBJ1-1; D call uncertain. CDR3 length: 13 residues. The germline V and J ends were trimmed by 0 bases and 4 bases, with 6 bases remaining between them. CDR3 amino acids: CASSLAAGTEAFF. CDR3 DNA sequence: TGTGCCAGCAGTTTAGCGGCCGGCACTGAAGCTTTCTTT.

This clonotype was counted between two and nine times. The chain employs TRBV12-3 or TRBV12-4 and TRBJ2-5; D remains unclear. This CDR3 contains 14 residues. Trimming removed 3 bases from V and 1 base from J, with 9 bases in between. In DNA form, the CDR3 reads TGTGCCAGCAGTTTTGTTTCAGGCCAAGAGACCCAGTACTTC. Its translation: CASSFVSGQETQYF.

The chain couples TRBV9 to TRBJ2-7; D is unresolved. Germline V gene lookup returns CDR1 SGDLS and CDR2 YYNGEE. This CDR3 has 16 amino acids. Deletions cut 0 bases from V and 3 bases from J, with 16 bases between. The CDR3 protein is CASSVGETLTLYEQYF. The CDR3 coding sequence is TGTGCCAGCAGCGTAGGTGAGACTTTAACTCTCTACGAGCAGTACTTC.

This clonotype appeared a few times. In nucleotides, the CDR3 is TGTGCCAGCAGTTTGGAAGAGGGCGCGGGAGGCTACACCTTC. Its protein is CASSLEEGAGGYTF. The rearrangement joins TRBV28 to TRBJ1-2; D is unresolved. V lost 3 bases to trimming and J lost 8 bases, with 16 bases between them. CDR1 and CDR2 from the germline V gene are MDHEN and SYDVKM. The CDR3 consists of 14 residues.

The chain has TRBV5-1 and TRBJ2-3; D may be TRBD1 or TRBD2 (6 bases each). CDR1 and CDR2 from the germline V gene are SGHRS and YFSETQ. The germline V and J ends were trimmed by 7 bases and 5 bases, with 11 bases remaining between them. This CDR3 spans 12 amino acids. In nucleotides, the CDR3 is TGCGCCAGCTGCGGAGGGGGAGATACGCAGTATTTT. Amino acids: CASCGGGDTQYF. The complete variable domain, with remaining parts taken from reference TRBV5-1 and TRBJ2-3, reads KAGVTQTPRYLIKTRGQQVTLSCSPISGHRSVSWYQQTPGQGLQFLFEYFSETQRNKGNFPGRFSGRQFSNSRSEMNVSTLELGDSALYLCASCGGGDTQYFGPGTRLTVL.

The chain has TRBV5-5 and TRBJ2-2, with TRBD2 matching over 10 bases. CDR1 SGHKS and CDR2 YYEKEE come from the germline V gene (reference sequence). The CDR3 sequence is 17 residues long. V was pared by 4 bases and J by 4 bases, with 10 bases of the junction left unmatched. CDR3 in amino acids: CASSTSGTSAGTGELFF. The CDR3 DNA follows: TGTGCCAGCAGCACGTCAGGGACTAGCGCGGGCACCGGGGAGCTGTTTTTT. Variable domain in full (rest from reference TRBV5-5 and TRBJ2-2): DAGVTQSPTHLIKTRGQQVTLRCSPISGHKSVSWYQQVLGQGPQFIFQYYEKEERGRGNFPDRFSARQFPNYSSELNVNALLLGDSALYLCASSTSGTSAGTGELFFGEGSRLTVL.

The V gene is TRBV7-3, the J gene TRBJ2-2; no clear D. The CDR3 runs 13 residues. Germline CDR1 is SGHTA and CDR2 is FQGTGA. The V and J ends lost 6 bases and 2 bases respectively, with 7 bases between them. DNA for the CDR3: TGTGCCAGCAGGCAGATAAACACCGGGGAGCTGTTTTTT. Protein: CASRQINTGELFF.